What follows is one T cell receptor beta chain and its context. This record comes from a study of shared clonotypes between healthy human individuals. The assay was immunoSEQ multiplex PCR, and TCRdb's table has in-frame clones only and misses some. The repertoire holds about 560,000 clones, with 70% to 80% as singletons. V shed 4 bases and J 10 bases; nucleotides not matched to a gene: 3. The CDR3 loop spans 13 amino acids. CDR1 and CDR2 from the germline V gene are MRHNA and SNTAGT. Sequenced material: PBMCs. The chain joins TRBV6-4 to TRBJ1-6; 8 nucleotides agree with TRBD1. This sequence originates from a woman aged 40 to 49 in good health. Some clones in this sample may be carry-over from other donors' samples. CDR3 nucleotides: TGTGCCAGCAGTGCGGACAGGGACTCACCCCTCCACTTT. This sequence encodes CASSADRDSPLHF.